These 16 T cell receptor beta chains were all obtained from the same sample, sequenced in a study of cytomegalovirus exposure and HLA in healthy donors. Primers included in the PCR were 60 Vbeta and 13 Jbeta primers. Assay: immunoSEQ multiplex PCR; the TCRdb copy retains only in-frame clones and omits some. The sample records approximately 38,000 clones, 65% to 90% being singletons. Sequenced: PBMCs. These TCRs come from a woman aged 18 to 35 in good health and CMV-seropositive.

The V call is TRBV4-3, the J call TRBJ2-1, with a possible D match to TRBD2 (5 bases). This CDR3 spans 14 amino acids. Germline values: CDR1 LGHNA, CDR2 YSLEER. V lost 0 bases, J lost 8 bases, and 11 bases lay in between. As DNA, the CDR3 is TGCGCCAGCAGCCAAGATACTAGTCTGGATGAGCAGTTCTTC. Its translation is CASSQDTSLDEQFF.

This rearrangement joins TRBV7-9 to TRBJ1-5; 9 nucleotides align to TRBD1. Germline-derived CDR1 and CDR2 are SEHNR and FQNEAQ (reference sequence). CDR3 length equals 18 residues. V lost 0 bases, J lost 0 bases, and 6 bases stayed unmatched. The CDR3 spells CASSLAGGQGDSNQPQHF. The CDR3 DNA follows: TGTGCCAGCAGCTTAGCAGGGGGACAGGGCGATAGCAATCAGCCCCAGCATTTT.

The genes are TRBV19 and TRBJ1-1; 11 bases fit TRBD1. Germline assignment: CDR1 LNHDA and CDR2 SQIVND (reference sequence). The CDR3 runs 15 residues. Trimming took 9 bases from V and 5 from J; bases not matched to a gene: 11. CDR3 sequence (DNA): TGTGCCAGCCTCCGGGACAGGGGGTCGATGACTGAAGCTTTCTTT. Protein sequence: CASLRDRGSMTEAFF.

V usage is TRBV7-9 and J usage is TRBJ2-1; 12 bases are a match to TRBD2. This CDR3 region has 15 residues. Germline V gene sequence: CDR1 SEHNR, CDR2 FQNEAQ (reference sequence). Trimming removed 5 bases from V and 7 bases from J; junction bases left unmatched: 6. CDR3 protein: CASSASGRDLNEQFF. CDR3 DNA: TGTGCCAGCAGCGCTAGCGGGAGGGACCTTAATGAGCAGTTCTTC.

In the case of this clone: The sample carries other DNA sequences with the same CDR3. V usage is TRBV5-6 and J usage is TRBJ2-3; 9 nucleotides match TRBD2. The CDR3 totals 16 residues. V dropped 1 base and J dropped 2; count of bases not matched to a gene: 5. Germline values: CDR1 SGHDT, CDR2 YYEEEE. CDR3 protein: CASSLYGGRDTDTQYF. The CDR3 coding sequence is TGTGCCAGCAGCTTGTACGGCGGGAGGGACACAGATACGCAGTATTTT.

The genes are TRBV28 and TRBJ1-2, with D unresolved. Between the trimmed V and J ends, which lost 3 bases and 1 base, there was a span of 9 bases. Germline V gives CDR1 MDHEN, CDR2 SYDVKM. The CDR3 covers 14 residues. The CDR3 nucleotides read TGTGCCAGCAGTTTGAGTCGAGTTAACTATGGCTACACCTTC. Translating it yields CASSLSRVNYGYTF.

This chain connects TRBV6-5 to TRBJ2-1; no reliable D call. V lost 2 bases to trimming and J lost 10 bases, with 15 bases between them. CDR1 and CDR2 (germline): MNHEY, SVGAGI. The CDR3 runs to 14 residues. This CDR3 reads CASSYETRLQEQFF. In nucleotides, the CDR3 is TGTGCCAGCAGTTACGAGACCAGATTACAGGAGCAGTTCTTC.

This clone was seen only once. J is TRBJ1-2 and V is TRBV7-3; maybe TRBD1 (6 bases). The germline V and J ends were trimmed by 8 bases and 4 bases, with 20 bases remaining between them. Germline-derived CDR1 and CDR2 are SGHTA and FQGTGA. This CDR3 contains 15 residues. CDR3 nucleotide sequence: TGTGCCAGCGGCACCCCCGGCACAGGGAGCTATGGCTACACCTTC. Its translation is CASGTPGTGSYGYTF.

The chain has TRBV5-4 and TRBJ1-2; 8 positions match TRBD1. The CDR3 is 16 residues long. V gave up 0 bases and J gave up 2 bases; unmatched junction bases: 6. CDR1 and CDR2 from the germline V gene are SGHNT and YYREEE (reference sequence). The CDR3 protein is CASSLDGDRRNYGYTF. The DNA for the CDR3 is TGTGCCAGCAGCTTGGACGGGGACAGGCGCAACTATGGCTACACCTTC.

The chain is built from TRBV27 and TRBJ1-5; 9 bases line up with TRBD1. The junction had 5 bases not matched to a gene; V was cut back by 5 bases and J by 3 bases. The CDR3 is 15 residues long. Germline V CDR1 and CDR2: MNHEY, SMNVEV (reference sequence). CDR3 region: CASSRGQGNNQPQHF. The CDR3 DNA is TGTGCCAGCAGTCGGGGACAGGGAAACAATCAGCCCCAGCATTTT.

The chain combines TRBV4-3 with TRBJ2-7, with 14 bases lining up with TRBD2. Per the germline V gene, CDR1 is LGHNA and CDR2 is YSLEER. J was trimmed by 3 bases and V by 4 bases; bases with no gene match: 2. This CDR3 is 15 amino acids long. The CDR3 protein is CASSPGLAGVYEQYF. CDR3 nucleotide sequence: TGCGCCAGCAGCCCGGGACTAGCGGGAGTCTACGAGCAGTACTTC.

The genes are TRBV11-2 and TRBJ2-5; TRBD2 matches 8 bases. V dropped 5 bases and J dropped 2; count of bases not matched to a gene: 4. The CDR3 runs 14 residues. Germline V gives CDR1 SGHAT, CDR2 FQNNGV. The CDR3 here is CASSGTREQETQYF. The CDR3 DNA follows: TGTGCCAGCAGCGGGACTAGGGAGCAAGAGACCCAGTACTTC. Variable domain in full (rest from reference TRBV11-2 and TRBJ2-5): EAGVAQSPRYKIIEKRQSVAFWCNPISGHATLYWYQQILGQGPKLLIQFQNNGVVDDSQLPKDRFSAERLKGVDSTLKIQPAKLEDSAVYLCASSGTREQETQYFGPGTRLLVL.

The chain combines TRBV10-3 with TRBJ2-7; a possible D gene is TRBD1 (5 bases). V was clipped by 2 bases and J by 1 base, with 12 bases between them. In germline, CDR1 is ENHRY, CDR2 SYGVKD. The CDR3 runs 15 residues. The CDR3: CAISEVDTGSYEQYF. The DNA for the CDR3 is TGTGCCATCAGTGAGGTGGACACCGGATCCTACGAGCAGTACTTC.

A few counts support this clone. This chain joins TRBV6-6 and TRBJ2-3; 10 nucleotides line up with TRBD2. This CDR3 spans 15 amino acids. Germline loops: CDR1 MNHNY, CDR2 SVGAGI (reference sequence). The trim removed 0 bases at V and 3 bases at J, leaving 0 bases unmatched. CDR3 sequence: CASSYSTSGTDTQYF. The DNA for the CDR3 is TGTGCCAGCAGTTACTCGACTAGCGGGACAGATACGCAGTATTTT.

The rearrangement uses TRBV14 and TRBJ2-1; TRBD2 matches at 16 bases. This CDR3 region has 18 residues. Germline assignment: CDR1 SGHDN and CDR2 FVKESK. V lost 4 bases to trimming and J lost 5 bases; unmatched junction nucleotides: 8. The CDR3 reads CASSPPGLAGGRDNEQFF. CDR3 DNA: TGTGCCAGCAGCCCTCCGGGACTAGCGGGAGGGAGAGACAATGAGCAGTTCTTC. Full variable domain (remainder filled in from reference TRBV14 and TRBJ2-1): EAGVTQFPSHSVIEKGQTVTLRCDPISGHDNLYWYRRVMGKEIKFLLHFVKESKQDESGMPNNRFLAERTGGTYSTLKVQPAELEDSGVYFCASSPPGLAGGRDNEQFFGPGTRLTVL.

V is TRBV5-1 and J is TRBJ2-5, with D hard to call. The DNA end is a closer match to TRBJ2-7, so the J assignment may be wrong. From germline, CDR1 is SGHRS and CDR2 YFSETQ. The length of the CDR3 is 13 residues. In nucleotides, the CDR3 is TGCGCCAGCAGCTTCGATCAGGCCTACGAGCAGTACTTC. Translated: CASSFDQAYEQYF.